A single sample gave rise to the 13 T cell receptor beta chains below, sequenced in a study of blood T cell repertoires in COVID-19. The method was immunoSEQ multiplex PCR; TCRdb's version includes in-frame clones alone and lacks a portion of them. This sample yields 150,000 to 200,000 clones, of which roughly 83% are seen a single time; over 10% belongs to the top ten. Input material: PBMCs or T cells enriched from blood (not recorded which). Receptors originate from a woman aged 60-70 years who had recovered from COVID-19.

The count of this clone is one. J is TRBJ2-1 and V is TRBV6-4, with D tentatively TRBD2 (5 bases). This CDR3 is 13 amino acids long. Trimming removed 6 bases from V and 5 bases from J, with 11 bases in between. The germline V gene has CDR1 MRHNA and CDR2 SNTAGT. The CDR3 sequence is CASSRDRNNEQFF. DNA for the CDR3: TGTGCCAGCAGCCGGGATCGGAACAATGAGCAGTTCTTC.

The chain is built from TRBV11-2 and TRBJ2-1, with 10 bases matching TRBD1. The CDR3 runs to 16 residues. Germline-derived CDR1 and CDR2 are SGHAT and FQNNGV. After removal of 5 bases from V and 11 bases from J, the junction contained 15 bases not matched to a gene. The CDR3 here is CASSLNPGTGDSKQFF. As DNA, the CDR3 is TGTGCCAGCAGCCTTAACCCCGGGACAGGGGATTCGAAGCAGTTCTTC.

The chain joins TRBV6-1 to TRBJ2-1, with 9 nucleotides matching TRBD2. The germline CDR1 and CDR2 sequences are MNHNS and SASEGT. The CDR3 has 18 residues. After removal of 3 bases from V and 4 bases from J, the junction contained 13 bases not matched to a gene. The CDR3 bases are TGTGCCAGCAGTGAGGCTAGCGGGGATTCAGCGGGGTACAATGAGCAGTTCTTC. Translating gives CASSEASGDSAGYNEQFF.

The V call is TRBV28, the J call TRBJ2-2; 12 bases map to TRBD2. CDR3 length: 18 residues. Germline-derived CDR1 and CDR2 are MDHEN and SYDVKM. After removal of 2 bases from V and 2 bases from J, the junction contained 6 bases not matched to a gene. CDR3 nucleotide sequence: TGTGCCAGCAGTTTAGGAACTAGCGGGAGGCCTAACACCGGGGAGCTGTTTTTT. It codes for CASSLGTSGRPNTGELFF.

This chain connects TRBV5-6 to TRBJ2-2, with 8 bases lining up with TRBD1. V trimming: 1 base; J trimming: 1 base; junction bases outside the gene matches: 6. Germline V gives CDR1 SGHDT, CDR2 YYEEEE. This CDR3 is built from 17 residues. CDR3 in DNA: TGTGCCAGCAGCTTGTTGGGGGGACAGGAGAACACCGGGGAGCTGTTTTTT. Amino acid sequence: CASSLLGGQENTGELFF. Based on the CDR3 plus reference TRBV5-6 and TRBJ2-2, the full variable domain is DAGVTQSPTHLIKTRGQQVTLRCSPKSGHDTVSWYQQALGQGPQFIFQYYEEEERQRGNFPDRFSGHQFPNYSSELNVNALLLGDSALYLCASSLLGGQENTGELFFGEGSRLTVL.

The chain carries TRBV5-1 and TRBJ2-1; TRBD1 aligns across 8 bases. V lost 6 bases, J lost 4 bases, and 9 bases stayed unmatched. Germline CDR1 and CDR2: SGHRS and YFSETQ. The CDR3 spans 15 residues. CDR3 in DNA: TGCGCCAGCACTGGACAGGGCCAAGGGTACAATGAGCAGTTCTTC. Translated, it gives CASTGQGQGYNEQFF.

The chain has TRBV6-5 and TRBJ2-5, with D perhaps matching TRBD1 (7 bases). V shed 5 bases and J shed 3 bases, with 16 bases lying between them. The germline V gene has CDR1 MNHEY and CDR2 SVGAGI. This CDR3 is 15 amino acids long. DNA for the CDR3: TGTGCCAGCAGTCCGCCAGGCAGGGGGGAAGAGACCCAGTACTTC. Amino acid sequence: CASSPPGRGEETQYF.

The chain uses TRBV2 and TRBJ1-5; 7 bases map to TRBD1. CDR3 length equals 14 residues. The germline gives CDR1 SNHLY, CDR2 FYNNEI. Trimming cost V 6 bases and J 7 bases; bases outside gene matches: 9. CDR3 sequence (DNA): TGTGCCAGCAGCCTCAACACAGGGGACCAGCCCCAGCATTTT. Its translation is CASSLNTGDQPQHF.

The V and J genes are TRBV7-6 and TRBJ1-2; tentative D call: TRBD1 (5 bases). CDR1 and CDR2 (germline): SGHVS, FNYEAQ. Trimming took 0 bases from V and 4 from J, leaving 15 bases between them. CDR3 length: 16 residues. Here the CDR3 reads CASSLAVGDGSYGYTF. DNA for the CDR3: TGTGCCAGCAGCTTAGCGGTAGGGGATGGTAGCTATGGCTACACCTTC.

The chain couples TRBV5-4 to TRBJ1-6; possible D gene TRBD1, 6 bases. The ends were cut back, 0 bases at V and 5 bases at J, with 12 bases in the middle. The V gene's germline CDR1 is SGHNT and CDR2 YYREEE (reference sequence). The CDR3 covers 16 residues. For the CDR3, the DNA is TGTGCCAGCAGCTTGGGCAGGGGCCTAAATAATTCACCCCTCCACTTT. It yields the protein CASSLGRGLNNSPLHF.

The gene calls are TRBV27 and TRBJ1-1, with D maybe TRBD1 (5 bases). Germline V gives CDR1 MNHEY, CDR2 SMNVEV (reference sequence). V gave up 2 bases and J gave up 11 bases, with 15 bases separating them. This CDR3 spans 13 amino acids. The CDR3 loop reads CASSLNTQGRAFF. As DNA, the CDR3 is TGTGCCAGCAGTTTAAATACTCAGGGAAGGGCTTTCTTT.

The rearrangement uses TRBV9 and TRBJ2-3; D remains unclear. CDR3 length equals 15 residues. Trimming removed 0 bases from V and 4 bases from J, with 12 bases in between. The germline CDR1 and CDR2 sequences are SGDLS and YYNGEE. CDR3 coding DNA: TGTGCCAGCAGCGTAGGGGCGATTTCGGCAGATACGCAGTATTTT. This codes for CASSVGAISADTQYF.

This sequence joins TRBV5-1 and TRBJ1-1; possibly TRBD1 for D (6 bases). V lost 4 bases and J lost 5, with 15 bases in between. The CDR3 is 14 amino acids. Per the germline V gene, CDR1 is SGHRS and CDR2 is YFSETQ. The CDR3 DNA reads as TGCGCCAGCAGCGCCACAGGGAGAGAGACTGAAGCTTTCTTT. Translating it yields CASSATGRETEAFF. The whole variable domain, remainder taken from reference TRBV5-1 and TRBJ1-1, is KAGVTQTPRYLIKTRGQQVTLSCSPISGHRSVSWYQQTPGQGLQFLFEYFSETQRNKGNFPGRFSGRQFSNSRSEMNVSTLELGDSALYLCASSATGRETEAFFGQGTRLTVV.